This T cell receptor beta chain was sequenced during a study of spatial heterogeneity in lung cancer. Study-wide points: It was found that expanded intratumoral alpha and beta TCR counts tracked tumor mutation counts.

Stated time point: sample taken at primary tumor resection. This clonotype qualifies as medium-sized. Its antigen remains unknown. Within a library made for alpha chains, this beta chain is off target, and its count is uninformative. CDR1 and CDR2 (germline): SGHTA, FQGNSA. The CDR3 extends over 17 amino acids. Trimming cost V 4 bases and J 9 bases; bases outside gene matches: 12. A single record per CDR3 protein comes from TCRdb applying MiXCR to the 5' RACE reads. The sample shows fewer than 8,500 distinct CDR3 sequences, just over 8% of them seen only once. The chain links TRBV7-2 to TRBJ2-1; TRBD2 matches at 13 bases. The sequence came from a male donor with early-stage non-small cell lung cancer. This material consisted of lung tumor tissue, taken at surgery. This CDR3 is CASSSRPGTSGTSEQFF. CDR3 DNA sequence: TGTGCCAGCAGCTCACGGCCCGGGACTAGCGGGACTAGTGAGCAGTTCTTC.